This T cell receptor (beta chain) derives from a study of blood T cell repertoires in COVID-19 (dated by TCRdb to the early 2020s). Study-wide context: The collaborator samples originated in the United States, Italy and Spain and spanned the acute and convalescent phases of COVID-19. Where available, HLA class I and class II types were obtained from metadata supplied by the sample provider rather than from assay-based typing. The repertoires were released in a freely available public database intended as a resource for research on the immune response to SARS-CoV-2. The dataset comprised deeply sampled blood TCRbeta repertoires from subjects exposed to, actively infected with, or recovered from COVID-19. Nearly every sample came with metadata listing a de-identified subject ID, COVID-19 status, age in years and sex. The samples were drawn from the first 160 participants of the ongoing ImmuneRACE study and from roughly 1,300 subjects provided by 6 global collaborators. The prospective study material was composed of cDNA or gDNA derived from T cells, B-cell-depleted T cells, or PBMCs.

TCRbeta CDR3 regions were amplified from genomic DNA using the immunoSEQ Assay, a bias-controlled multiplex PCR. On the study's bioinformatics: The number of nucleated cells in each sample was estimated by amplification of reference gene primers within the assay. Sequence reads were collapsed and filtered to measure the absolute abundance of every unique TCRbeta CDR3 rearrangement. For each sample, productive Simpson clonality was calculated as the square root of Simpson's diversity index over productive rearrangements. TCRdb's version of the immuneACCESS table is confined to in-frame rearrangements and falls short of the full clone set. An unresolved V gene accounts for under half of the shortfall where checked; the remainder is of unknown origin. That table furnishes V, J and clone size, whereas the DNA furnished D and trimming. The sample table contains 250,000 to 350,000 clones; only one count was recorded for approximately 86% of them. The ten largest clones add up to 0.7% to 1% of the sample.

Results the study describes overall, beyond this receptor: How much clinical and demographic metadata was included differed by source and by participant, and the metadata was provided uncurated.

Notes on this clone: No cognate antigen has been identified for it. Per-nucleotide qualities are absent, and no much larger clonotype sits a single base away.

In the germline V gene, CDR1 corresponds to SGHVS and CDR2 to FQNEAQ. Trimming at the junction amounts to 5 bases on V and 0 bases on J, and the germline ends lie 17 bases apart. Taken from cysteine to phenylalanine, the CDR3 has 16 residues. Only the CDR3 DNA is retained, 48 bases long and in frame from the first base. One collaborating source in Seattle enrolled patients while the patients were actively infected and followed the patients over time throughout the course of disease. Each collaborating institution followed its own protocols to collect whole blood in K2EDTA tubes. For TCRbeta analysis, collaborators shipped samples in one of three forms: frozen whole blood, isolated PBMCs, or DNA extracted from either of those sample types.

The sequenced material came from peripheral blood. This TCR was sampled from a human donor with COVID-19, enrolled during active disease. The donor label of this sample is uncertain. The receptor chain draws on TRBV7-8 and TRBJ2-7; D gene: possibly TRBD2, on 7 matching bases. The DNA sequence reads TGTGCCAGCAGCCCCAGTCGGGGGGCCCTCTCCTACGAGCAGTACTTC. Translation gives CASSPSRGALSYEQYF.